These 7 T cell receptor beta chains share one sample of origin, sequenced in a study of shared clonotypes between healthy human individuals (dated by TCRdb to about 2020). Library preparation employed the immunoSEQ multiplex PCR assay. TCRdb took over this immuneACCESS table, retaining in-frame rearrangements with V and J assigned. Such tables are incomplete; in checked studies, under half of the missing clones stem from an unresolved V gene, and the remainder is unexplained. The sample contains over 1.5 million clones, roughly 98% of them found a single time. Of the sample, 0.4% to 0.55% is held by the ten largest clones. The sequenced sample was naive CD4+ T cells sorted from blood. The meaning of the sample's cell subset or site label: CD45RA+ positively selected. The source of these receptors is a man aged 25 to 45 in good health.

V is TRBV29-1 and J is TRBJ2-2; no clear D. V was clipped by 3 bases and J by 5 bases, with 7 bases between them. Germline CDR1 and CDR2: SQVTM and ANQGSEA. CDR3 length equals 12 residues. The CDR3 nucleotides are TGCAGCGTTGACAAAGAGACCGGGGAGCTGTTTTTT. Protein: CSVDKETGELFF.

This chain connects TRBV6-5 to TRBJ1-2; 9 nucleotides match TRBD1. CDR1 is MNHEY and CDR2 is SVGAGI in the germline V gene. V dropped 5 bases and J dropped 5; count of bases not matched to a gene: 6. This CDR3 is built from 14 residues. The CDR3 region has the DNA TGTGCCAGCAGTCCCTTTGACAGGGGGTATGGCTACACCTTC. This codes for CASSPFDRGYGYTF.

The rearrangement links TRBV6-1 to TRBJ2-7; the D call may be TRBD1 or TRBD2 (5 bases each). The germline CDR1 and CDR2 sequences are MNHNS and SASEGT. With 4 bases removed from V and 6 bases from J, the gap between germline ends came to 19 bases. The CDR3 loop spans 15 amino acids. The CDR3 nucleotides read TGTGCCAGCAGTGGTGGGACGGAAGTTCGGGGCGAGCAGTACTTC. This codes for CASSGGTEVRGEQYF.

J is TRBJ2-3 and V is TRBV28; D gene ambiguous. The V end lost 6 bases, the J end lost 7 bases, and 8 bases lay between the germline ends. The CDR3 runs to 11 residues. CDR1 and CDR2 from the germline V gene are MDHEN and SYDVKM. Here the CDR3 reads CASRGQHTQYF. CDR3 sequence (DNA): TGTGCCAGCAGAGGGCAGCATACGCAGTATTTT.

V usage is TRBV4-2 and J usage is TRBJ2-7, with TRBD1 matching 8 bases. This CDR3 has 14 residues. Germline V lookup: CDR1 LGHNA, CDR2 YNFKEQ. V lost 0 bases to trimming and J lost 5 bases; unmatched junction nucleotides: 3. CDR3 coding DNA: TGTGCCAGCAGCCAAGAGGACAGGGCTCACGAGCAGTACTTC. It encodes CASSQEDRAHEQYF.

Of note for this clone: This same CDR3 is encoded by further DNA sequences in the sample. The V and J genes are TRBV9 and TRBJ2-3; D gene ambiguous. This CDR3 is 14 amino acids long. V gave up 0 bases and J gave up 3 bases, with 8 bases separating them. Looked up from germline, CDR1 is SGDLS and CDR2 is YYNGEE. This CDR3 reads CASSVVGGTDTQYF. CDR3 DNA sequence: TGTGCCAGCAGCGTAGTTGGTGGAACAGATACGCAGTATTTT.

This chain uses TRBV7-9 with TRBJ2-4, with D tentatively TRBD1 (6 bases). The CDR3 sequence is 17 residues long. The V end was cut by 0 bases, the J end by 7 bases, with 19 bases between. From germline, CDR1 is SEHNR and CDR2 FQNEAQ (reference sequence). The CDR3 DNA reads TGTGCCAGCAGCTTAGCGTCCGGGCCCAGGGGTCTTAACATTCAGTACTTC. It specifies CASSLASGPRGLNIQYF. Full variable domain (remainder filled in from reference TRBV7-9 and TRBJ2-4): DTGVSQNPRHKITKRGQNVTFRCDPISEHNRLYWYRQTLGQGPEFLTYFQNEAQLEKSRLLSDRFSAERPKGSFSTLEIQRTEQGDSAMYLCASSLASGPRGLNIQYFGAGTRLSVL.